This T cell receptor beta chain appears in the sequencing data of a study of a mutant IDH1 vaccine in newly diagnosed glioma. Clones were read by immunoSEQ multiplex PCR, and TCRdb kept only the in-frame ones, dropping some. This sample has about 32,000 clones, with approximately 82% found just once. Note on this clone: Antigen: not known.

The CDR3 is made up of 13 amino acids. The germline gives CDR1 SEHNR, CDR2 FQNEAQ (reference sequence). The ends were cut back, 1 base at V and 1 base at J, with 4 bases in the middle. Noted time point: week 35, safety follow-up. Vaccinated patients received 300 ug of mutant IDH1 20-mer peptide per dose, with topical imiquimod. Here the sequenced sample was PBMCs, taken from a glioma patient whose treatment included an IDH1 peptide vaccine. The clonotype was recovered from a woman aged 18 to 35 with glioma. The chain has TRBV7-9 and TRBJ2-5; unclear D gene. DNA of the CDR3: TGTGCCAGCAGCTTAGTGGGCCAAGAGACCCAGTACTTC. This translates into CASSLVGQETQYF.